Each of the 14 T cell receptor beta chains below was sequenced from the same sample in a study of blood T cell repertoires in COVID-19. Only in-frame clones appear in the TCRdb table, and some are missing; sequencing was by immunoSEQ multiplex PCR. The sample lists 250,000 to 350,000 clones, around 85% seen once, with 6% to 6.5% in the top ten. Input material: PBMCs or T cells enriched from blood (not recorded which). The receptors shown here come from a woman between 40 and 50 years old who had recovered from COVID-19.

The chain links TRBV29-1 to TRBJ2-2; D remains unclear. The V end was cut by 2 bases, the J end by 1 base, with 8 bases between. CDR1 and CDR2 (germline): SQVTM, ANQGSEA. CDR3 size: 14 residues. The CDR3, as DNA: TGCAGCGTTGAACGGAGTCGGAACACCGGGGAGCTGTTTTTT. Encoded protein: CSVERSRNTGELFF.

This CDR3 is CASSLWGGKDEKLFF. The CDR3 nucleotides read TGTGCCAGCAGCTTGTGGGGGGGCAAGGATGAAAAACTGTTTTTT. The chain recombines TRBV5-8 with TRBJ1-4; D might be TRBD1 (6 bases). V was shortened by 1 base and J by 6 bases, with 13 bases between the two germline ends. The CDR3 is 15 amino acids. Germline V gene sequence: CDR1 SGHTS, CDR2 YDEGEE.

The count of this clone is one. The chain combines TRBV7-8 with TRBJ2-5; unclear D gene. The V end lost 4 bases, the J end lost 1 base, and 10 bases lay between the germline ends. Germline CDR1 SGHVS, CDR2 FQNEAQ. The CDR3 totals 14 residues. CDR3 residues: CASSSPPSQETQYF. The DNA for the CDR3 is TGTGCCAGCAGCTCCCCCCCCAGCCAAGAGACCCAGTACTTC.

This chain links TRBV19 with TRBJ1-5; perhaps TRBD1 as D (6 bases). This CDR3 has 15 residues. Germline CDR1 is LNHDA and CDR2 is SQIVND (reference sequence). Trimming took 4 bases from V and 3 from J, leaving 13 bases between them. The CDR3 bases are TGTGCCAGTAGTAGGCAGGGGAATAACAATCAGCCCCAGCATTTT. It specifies CASSRQGNNNQPQHF.

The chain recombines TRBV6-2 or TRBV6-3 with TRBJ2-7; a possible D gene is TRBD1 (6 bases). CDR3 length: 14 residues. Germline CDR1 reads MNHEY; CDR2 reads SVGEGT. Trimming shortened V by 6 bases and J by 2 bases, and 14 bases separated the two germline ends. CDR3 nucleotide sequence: TGTGCCAGCAGCGGGACACTCCCGGCCTACGAGCAGTACTTC. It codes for CASSGTLPAYEQYF.

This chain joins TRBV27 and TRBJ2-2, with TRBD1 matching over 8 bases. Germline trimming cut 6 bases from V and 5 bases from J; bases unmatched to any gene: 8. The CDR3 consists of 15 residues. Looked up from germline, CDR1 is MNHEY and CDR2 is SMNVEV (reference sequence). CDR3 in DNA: TGTGCCAGCAGACCTTGGACAGGGTGGACCGGGGAGCTGTTTTTT. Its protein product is CASRPWTGWTGELFF.

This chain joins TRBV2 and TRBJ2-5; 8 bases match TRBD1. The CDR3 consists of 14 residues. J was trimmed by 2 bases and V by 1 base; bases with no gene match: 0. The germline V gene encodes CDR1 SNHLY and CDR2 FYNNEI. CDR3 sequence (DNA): TGTGCCAGCAGTGAAGACAGGGGGCAAGAGACCCAGTACTTC. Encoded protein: CASSEDRGQETQYF.

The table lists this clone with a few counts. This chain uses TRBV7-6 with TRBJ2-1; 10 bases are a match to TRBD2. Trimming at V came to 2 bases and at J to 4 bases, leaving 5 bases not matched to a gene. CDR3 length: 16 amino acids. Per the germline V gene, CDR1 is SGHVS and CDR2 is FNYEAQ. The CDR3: CASSLRPAGGYNEQFF. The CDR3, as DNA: TGTGCCAGCAGCTTACGCCCAGCGGGAGGGTACAATGAGCAGTTCTTC.

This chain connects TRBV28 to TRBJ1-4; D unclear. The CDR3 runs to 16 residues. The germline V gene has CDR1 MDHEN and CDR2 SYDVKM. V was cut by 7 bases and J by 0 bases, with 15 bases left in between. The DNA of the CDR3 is TGTGCCAGCACATCCGAACCCGGGGCAACTAATGAAAAACTGTTTTTT. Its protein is CASTSEPGATNEKLFF.

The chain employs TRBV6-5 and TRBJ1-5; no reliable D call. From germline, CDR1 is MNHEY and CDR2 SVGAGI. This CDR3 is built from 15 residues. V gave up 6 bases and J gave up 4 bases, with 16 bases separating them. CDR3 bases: TGTGCCAGCAGCCGCATGGCCGCGCGGAATCAGCCCCAGCATTTT. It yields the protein CASSRMAARNQPQHF.

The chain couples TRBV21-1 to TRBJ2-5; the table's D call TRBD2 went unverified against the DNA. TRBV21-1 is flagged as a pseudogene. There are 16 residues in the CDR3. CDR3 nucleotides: TGTGCCAGCAGCAAAGAGGTCGGTCCAAACGAGGGGACCCAGTACTTC. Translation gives CASSKEVGPNEGTQYF.

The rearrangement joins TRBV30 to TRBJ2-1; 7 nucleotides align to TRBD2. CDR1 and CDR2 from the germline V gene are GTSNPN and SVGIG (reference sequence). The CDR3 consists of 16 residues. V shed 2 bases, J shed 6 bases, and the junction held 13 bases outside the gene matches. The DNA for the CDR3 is TGTGCCTGGAGTCACACTTTCGGCGGGAGAAGCAATGAGCAGTTCTTC. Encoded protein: CAWSHTFGGRSNEQFF.

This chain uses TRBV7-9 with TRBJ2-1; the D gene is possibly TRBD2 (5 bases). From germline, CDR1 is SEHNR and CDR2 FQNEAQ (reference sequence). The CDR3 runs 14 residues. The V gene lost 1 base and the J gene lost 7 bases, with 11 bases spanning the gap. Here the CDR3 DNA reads TGTGCCAGCAGCTTAGGGTCGGGAATGAATGAGCAGTTCTTC. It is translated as CASSLGSGMNEQFF.

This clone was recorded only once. The CDR3 DNA reads as TGCGCCAGCAGCTCGACTAGCGGAAGCACAGATACGCAGTATTTT. It yields the protein CASSSTSGSTDTQYF. This sequence joins TRBV5-1 and TRBJ2-3; TRBD2 matches at 9 bases. Germline trimming cut 3 bases from V and 0 bases from J; bases unmatched to any gene: 2. This CDR3 spans 15 amino acids. From germline, CDR1 is SGHRS and CDR2 YFSETQ.